This TCR beta chain was sequenced for a study of blood T cell repertoires in COVID-19. Study as a whole: Samples of COVID-19 (acute and convalescent) were obtained from the United States, Italy and Spain. Sample material is recorded as cDNA or gDNA derived from T cells, B-cell-depleted T cells, or PBMCs.

Per the original data handling: How many nucleated cells were present was estimated from reference gene primer amplification. Assay used: immunoSEQ multiplex PCR; TCRdb lists only in-frame clones, some missing. Clonal size and the V and J genes are those of that table, whereas D and trimming came from the DNA. The data show about 150,000 clones, roughly three quarters seen once. This CDR3 contains 16 residues. CDR1 SGDLS and CDR2 YYNGEE come from the germline V gene. After removal of 3 bases from V and 0 bases from J, the junction contained 7 bases not matched to a gene. The TCR originated in a man aged 55 to 70 with acute or convalescent COVID-19. The chain couples TRBV9 to TRBJ1-1; 8 bases match TRBD1. Sequencing was done on a sample of peripheral blood. The DNA for the CDR3 is TGTGCCAGCAGCGCTCCCCGACAGGGGTTGAACACTGAAGCTTTCTTT. Its translation is CASSAPRQGLNTEAFF.